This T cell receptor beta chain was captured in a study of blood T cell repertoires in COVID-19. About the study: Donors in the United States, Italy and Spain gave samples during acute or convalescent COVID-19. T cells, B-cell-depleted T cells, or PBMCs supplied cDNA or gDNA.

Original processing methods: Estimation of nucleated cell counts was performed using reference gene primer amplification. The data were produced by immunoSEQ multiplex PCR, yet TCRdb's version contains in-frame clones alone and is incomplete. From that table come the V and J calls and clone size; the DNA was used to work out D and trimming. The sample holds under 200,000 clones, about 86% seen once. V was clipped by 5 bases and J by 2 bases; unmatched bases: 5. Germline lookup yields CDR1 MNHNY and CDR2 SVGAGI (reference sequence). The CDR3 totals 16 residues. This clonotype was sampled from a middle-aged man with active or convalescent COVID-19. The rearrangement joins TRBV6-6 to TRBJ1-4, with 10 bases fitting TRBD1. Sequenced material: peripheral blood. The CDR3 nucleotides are TGTGCCAGCAGTCGACAGGGGGCGCGGACTAATGAAAAACTGTTTTTT. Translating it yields CASSRQGARTNEKLFF.